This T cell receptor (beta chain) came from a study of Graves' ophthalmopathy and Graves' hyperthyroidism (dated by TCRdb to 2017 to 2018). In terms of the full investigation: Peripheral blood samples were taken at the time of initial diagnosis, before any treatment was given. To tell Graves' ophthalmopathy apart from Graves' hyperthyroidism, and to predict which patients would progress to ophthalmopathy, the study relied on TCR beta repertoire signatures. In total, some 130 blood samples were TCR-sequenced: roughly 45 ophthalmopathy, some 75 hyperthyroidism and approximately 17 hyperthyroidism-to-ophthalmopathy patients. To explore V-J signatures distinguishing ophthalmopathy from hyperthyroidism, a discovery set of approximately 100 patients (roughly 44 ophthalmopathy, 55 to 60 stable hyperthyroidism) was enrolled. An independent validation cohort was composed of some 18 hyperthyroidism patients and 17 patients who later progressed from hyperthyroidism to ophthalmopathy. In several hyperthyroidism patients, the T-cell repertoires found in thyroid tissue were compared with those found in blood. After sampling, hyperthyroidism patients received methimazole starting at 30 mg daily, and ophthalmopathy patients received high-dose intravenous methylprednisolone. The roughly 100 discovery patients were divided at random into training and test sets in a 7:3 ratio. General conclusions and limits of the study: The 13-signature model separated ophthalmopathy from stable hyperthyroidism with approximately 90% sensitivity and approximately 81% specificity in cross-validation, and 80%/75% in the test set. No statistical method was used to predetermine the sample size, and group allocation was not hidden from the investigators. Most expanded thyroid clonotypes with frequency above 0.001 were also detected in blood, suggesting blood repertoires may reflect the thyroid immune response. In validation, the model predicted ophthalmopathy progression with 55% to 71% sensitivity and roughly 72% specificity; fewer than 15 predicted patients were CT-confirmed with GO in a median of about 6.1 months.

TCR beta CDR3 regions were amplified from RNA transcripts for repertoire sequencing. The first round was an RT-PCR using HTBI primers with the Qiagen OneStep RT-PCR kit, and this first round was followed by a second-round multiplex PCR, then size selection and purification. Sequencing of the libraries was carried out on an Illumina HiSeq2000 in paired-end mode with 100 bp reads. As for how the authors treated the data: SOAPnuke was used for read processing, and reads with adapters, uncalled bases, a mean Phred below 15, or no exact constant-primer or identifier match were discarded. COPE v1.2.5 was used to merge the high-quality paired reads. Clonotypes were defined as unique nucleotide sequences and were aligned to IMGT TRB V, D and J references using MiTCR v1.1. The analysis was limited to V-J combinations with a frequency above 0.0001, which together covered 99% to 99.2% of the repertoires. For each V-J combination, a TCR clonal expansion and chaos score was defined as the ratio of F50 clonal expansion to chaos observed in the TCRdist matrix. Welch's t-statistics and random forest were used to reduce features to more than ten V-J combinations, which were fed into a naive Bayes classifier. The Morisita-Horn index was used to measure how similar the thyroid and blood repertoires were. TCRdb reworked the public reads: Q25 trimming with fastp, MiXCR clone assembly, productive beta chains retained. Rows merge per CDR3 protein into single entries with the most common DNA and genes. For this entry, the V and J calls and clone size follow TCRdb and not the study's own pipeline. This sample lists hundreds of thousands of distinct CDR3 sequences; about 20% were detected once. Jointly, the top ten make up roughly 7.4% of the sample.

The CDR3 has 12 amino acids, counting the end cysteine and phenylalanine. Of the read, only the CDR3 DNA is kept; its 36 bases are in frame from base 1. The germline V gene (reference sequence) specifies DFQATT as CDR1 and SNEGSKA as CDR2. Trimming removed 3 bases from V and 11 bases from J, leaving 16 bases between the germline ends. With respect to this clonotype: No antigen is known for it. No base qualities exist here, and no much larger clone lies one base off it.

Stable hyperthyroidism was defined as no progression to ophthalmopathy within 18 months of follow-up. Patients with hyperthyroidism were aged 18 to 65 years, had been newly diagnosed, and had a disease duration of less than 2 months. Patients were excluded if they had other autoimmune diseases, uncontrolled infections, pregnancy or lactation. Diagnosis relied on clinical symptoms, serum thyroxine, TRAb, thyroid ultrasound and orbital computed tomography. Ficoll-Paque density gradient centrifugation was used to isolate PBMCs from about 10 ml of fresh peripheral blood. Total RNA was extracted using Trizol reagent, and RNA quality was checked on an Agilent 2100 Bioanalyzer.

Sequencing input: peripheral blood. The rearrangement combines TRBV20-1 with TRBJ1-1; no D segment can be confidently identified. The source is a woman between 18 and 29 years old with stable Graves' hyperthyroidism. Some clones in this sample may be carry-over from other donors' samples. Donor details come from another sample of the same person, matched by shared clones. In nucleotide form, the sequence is TGCAGTGCTAGTAACATCGAGGCGAAGGCTTTCTTT. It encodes CSASNIEAKAFF.